The clone carrying this T cell receptor (beta chain) was counted once. The data belong to a study of blood T cell repertoires in COVID-19. Study-level information: Collection of acute and convalescent COVID-19 samples took place in the United States, Italy and Spain. Sources were T cells, B-cell-depleted T cells, or PBMCs; the material itself was cDNA or gDNA.

Per the authors' pipeline: Estimates of nucleated cell counts were drawn from the amplification of reference gene primers. Method: immunoSEQ multiplex PCR; TCRdb's copy keeps in-frame clones and lacks some. D and trimming come from the DNA, and the V and J calls and clone size come from that table. The data contain around 100,000 clones, 91% of them singletons. This CDR3 region has 13 residues. V lost 3 bases and J lost 5; bases outside the gene matches: 1. The sequencing input was peripheral blood. The sequence came from a man aged 18 to 30 with acute or convalescent COVID-19. The genes are TRBV12-3 or TRBV12-4 and TRBJ1-5; the match to TRBD1 covers 7 bases. The CDR3 DNA follows: TGTGCCAGCAGTTTTACAGGGGATCAGCCCCAGCATTTT. Translating gives CASSFTGDQPQHF.